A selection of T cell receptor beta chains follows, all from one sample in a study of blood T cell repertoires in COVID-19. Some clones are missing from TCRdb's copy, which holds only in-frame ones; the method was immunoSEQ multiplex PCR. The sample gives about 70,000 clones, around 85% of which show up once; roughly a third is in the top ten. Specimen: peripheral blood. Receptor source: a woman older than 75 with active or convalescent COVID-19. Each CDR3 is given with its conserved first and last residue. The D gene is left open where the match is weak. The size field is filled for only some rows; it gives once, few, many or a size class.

TGTGCCAGCAGCCGAGGGACTGATCAGCCCCAGCATTTT	CASSRGTDQPQHF	TRBV3-1/TRBV3-2	TRBJ1-5	.	13	.
TGCGCCAGCAGCCAAGGACAGGGACGTGAAAAACTGTTTTTT	CASSQGQGREKLFF	TRBV4-3	TRBJ1-4	few	14	TRBD1
TGTGCCACGGAGCGGGGGGGCCCCTACAATGAGCAGTTCTTC	CATERGGPYNEQFF	TRBV10-3	TRBJ2-1	.	14	TRBD2
TGTGCCAGCAGCTCCCCTGGCCGGGACAGAGCACAGTATAGCAATCAGCCCCAGCATTTT	CASSSPGRDRAQYSNQPQHF	TRBV7-6	TRBJ1-5	.	20	TRBD1
TGTGCCAGCAGCTTGGGGACAGGGTTTGAAGGTTCACCCCTCCACTTT	CASSLGTGFEGSPLHF	TRBV5-5	TRBJ1-6	.	16	TRBD1
TGTGCCAGCAGTTTAGCGGGGGTCGGGGAGCTGTTTTTT	CASSLAGVGELFF	TRBV25-1	TRBJ2-2	.	13	TRBD2
TGTGCCAGCAGCTTTGGGACAGGCCTGAACACTGAAGCTTTCTTT	CASSFGTGLNTEAFF	TRBV11-2	TRBJ1-1	.	15	TRBD1
TGTGCCAGCAGCTTAAGGGGGCTTGGCAATCAGCCCCAGCATTTT	CASSLRGLGNQPQHF	TRBV7-2	TRBJ1-5	.	15	TRBD1
TGCGCCAGCAGCCAAGATCCCCAGGACAGGGGTACCTACGAGCAGTACTTC	CASSQDPQDRGTYEQYF	TRBV4-1	TRBJ2-7	.	17	TRBD1
TGTGCCAGCAGCGCCTTACAGGGGTTGAACACCGGGGAGCTGTTTTTT	CASSALQGLNTGELFF	TRBV9	TRBJ2-2	once	16	TRBD1
TGTGCCACCAGCAGGCGGGGCGACTACTATGGCTACACCTTC	CATSRRGDYYGYTF	TRBV15	TRBJ1-2	.	14	.
TGTGCCAGCAGCCCGGGACAGCTAAGGGCCGCCCACTTC	CASSPGQLRAAHF	TRBV7-2	TRBJ1-2	.	13	TRBD1
TGTGCCAGCTCCACCGCGGGGGCGCTTTCCTACGAGCAGTACTTC	CASSTAGALSYEQYF	TRBV18	TRBJ2-7	few	15	.
TGTGCCACCTTTGGGGGGAGCAATCAGCCCCAGCATTTT	CATFGGSNQPQHF	TRBV21-1	TRBJ1-5	.	13	.
TGTGCCAGCACCCGCCTAGGAAATCGGGGGGCCGACACCGGGGAGCTGTTTTTT	CASTRLGNRGADTGELFF	TRBV27	TRBJ2-2	.	18	.